The TCR beta chain described here comes from a study of cytomegalovirus exposure and HLA in healthy donors. PCR used 60 Vbeta primers and 13 Jbeta primers. Sequencing was performed with immunoSEQ multiplex PCR; in TCRdb, only in-frame clones are kept and a portion is missing. This sample yields roughly 120,000 clones, of which approximately 80% are seen a single time; 1.5% to 2.5% belongs to the top ten. From germline, CDR1 is KGHSH and CDR2 LQKENI. CDR3 length equals 18 residues. V gave up 2 bases and J gave up 2 bases; unmatched junction bases: 14. Input material: PBMCs. V usage is TRBV18 and J usage is TRBJ1-1; 7 bases agree with TRBD1. The receptor was isolated from a man in his fifties in good health and CMV-seronegative. This chain's CDR3 is CASSPSLGDREVNTEAFF. CDR3 sequence (DNA): TGTGCCAGCTCACCAAGTCTGGGAGACAGGGAAGTCAACACTGAAGCTTTCTTT.